A single sample gave rise to the 16 T cell receptor beta chains below, sequenced in a study of blood T cell repertoires in COVID-19. This table comes from immunoSEQ multiplex PCR, and its TCRdb copy is limited to in-frame clones, with some not included. Of about 67,000 clones listed, about 82% were seen once; the top ten hold 35% to 50%. Material for sequencing was peripheral blood. The receptors were sampled from a human donor in a cohort sampled during active COVID-19.

This clone was found a few times. The rearrangement links TRBV11-2 to TRBJ2-3, with 11 bases identical to TRBD2. V lost 6 bases to trimming and J lost 1 base; unmatched junction nucleotides: 3. The germline V gene encodes CDR1 SGHAT and CDR2 FQNNGV. CDR3 length: 15 amino acids. CDR3 sequence reads: CASRGLADRTDTQYF. CDR3 in DNA: TGTGCCAGCAGGGGACTAGCGGACCGCACAGATACGCAGTATTTT. Variable domain in full (rest from reference TRBV11-2 and TRBJ2-3): EAGVAQSPRYKIIEKRQSVAFWCNPISGHATLYWYQQILGQGPKLLIQFQNNGVVDDSQLPKDRFSAERLKGVDSTLKIQPAKLEDSAVYLCASRGLADRTDTQYFGPGTRLTVL.

The chain joins TRBV5-6 to TRBJ1-5; 7 positions agree with TRBD1. The CDR3 is 13 residues long. Germline CDR1 SGHDT, CDR2 YYEEEE. J was trimmed by 4 bases and V by 4 bases; bases with no gene match: 2. The CDR3 DNA reads TGTGCCAGCAGCCCAGGGGGGAATCAGCCCCAGCATTTT. It translates to CASSPGGNQPQHF.

The J gene is TRBJ2-5, the V gene TRBV19; TRBD2 is a possible D gene (5 bases). Trimming shortened V by 4 bases and J by 2 bases, and 14 bases separated the two germline ends. Germline V gives CDR1 LNHDA, CDR2 SQIVND (reference sequence). The CDR3 spans 15 residues. CDR3 sequence reads: CASSRTGRPQETQYF. CDR3 nucleotides: TGTGCCAGTAGTAGGACTGGACGGCCTCAAGAGACCCAGTACTTC.

The chain carries TRBV28 and TRBJ1-2; TRBD1 matches 7 bases. In germline, CDR1 is MDHEN, CDR2 SYDVKM. With V trimmed by 6 bases and J by 8 bases, 9 bases remained unmatched. The CDR3 is made up of 13 amino acids. In DNA form, the CDR3 reads TGTGCCAGCAGATGGGACAGCGCCAGGGGCTACACCTTC. Translated, it gives CASRWDSARGYTF.

V and J are TRBV4-1 and TRBJ2-7; TRBD1 is a possible D gene (6 bases). V was trimmed by 0 bases and J by 4 bases, leaving 13 bases between them. The CDR3 runs 15 residues. CDR1 is MGHRA and CDR2 is YSYEKL in the germline V gene. CDR3 protein: CASSQDQGQRYEQYF. CDR3 bases: TGCGCCAGCAGCCAAGATCAAGGACAGAGATACGAGCAGTACTTC.

V gene TRBV10-3 combines with J gene TRBJ2-7; D is unclear. Germline CDR1 ENHRY, CDR2 SYGVKD. The CDR3 covers 14 residues. Trimming shortened V by 3 bases and J by 6 bases, and 15 bases separated the two germline ends. The CDR3 here is CAISEGVGRIEQYF. DNA of the CDR3: TGTGCCATCAGTGAAGGAGTGGGTCGAATCGAGCAGTACTTC.

The rearrangement uses TRBV6-6 and TRBJ1-5, with D unclear. Deletions cut 1 base from V and 4 bases from J, with 5 bases between. CDR1 MNHNY and CDR2 SVGAGI come from the germline V gene (reference sequence). The CDR3 runs to 13 residues. The CDR3 region has the DNA TGTGCCAGCAGTTACTTCCCAAATCAGCCCCAGCATTTT. Translating it yields CASSYFPNQPQHF.

The CDR3 region has the DNA TGTGCCAGCTCACCACCGAAAGGGGGATACACCGGGGAGCTGTTTTTT. Translated: CASSPPKGGYTGELFF. V is TRBV18 and J is TRBJ2-2, with D possibly TRBD1 on 6 matching bases. CDR1 KGHSH and CDR2 LQKENI come from the germline V gene. This CDR3 spans 16 amino acids. Trimming pared 0 bases from V and 3 bases from J, leaving 11 bases between. Based on the CDR3 plus reference TRBV18 and TRBJ2-2, the full variable domain is NAGVMQNPRHLVRRRGQEARLRCSPMKGHSHVYWYRQLPEEGLKFMVYLQKENIIDESGMPKERFSAEFPKEGPSILRIQQVVRGDSAAYFCASSPPKGGYTGELFFGEGSRLTVL.

The chain employs TRBV11-2 and TRBJ1-2; tentative D call: TRBD1 (6 bases). The CDR3 runs to 13 residues. The germline V and J ends were trimmed by 6 bases and 2 bases, with 10 bases remaining between them. The germline V gene encodes CDR1 SGHAT and CDR2 FQNNGV. The CDR3 is CASRRTGNYGYTF. In DNA, the CDR3 is TGTGCCAGCAGAAGAACAGGGAACTATGGCTACACCTTC.

The rearrangement joins TRBV28 to TRBJ1-3; 7 bases line up with TRBD1. Germline lookup yields CDR1 MDHEN and CDR2 SYDVKM. With V trimmed by 4 bases and J by 0 bases, 3 bases remained unmatched. The CDR3 sequence is 15 residues long. The CDR3 sequence: CASSSAGGSGNTIYF. DNA for the CDR3: TGTGCCAGCAGTTCCGCAGGGGGCTCTGGAAACACCATATATTTT.

The chain joins TRBV14 to TRBJ1-3, with unresolved D. The germline V gene has CDR1 SGHDN and CDR2 FVKESK. The length of the CDR3 is 14 residues. Trimming took off 5 bases at V and 0 bases at J, with 8 bases between the two ends. The CDR3 nucleotides read TGTGCCAGCAGCGTACAGTTCTCTGGAAACACCATATATTTT. The encoded protein is CASSVQFSGNTIYF.

The gene calls are TRBV28 and TRBJ1-3; D is unresolved. The germline CDR1 and CDR2 sequences are MDHEN and SYDVKM. The V end lost 6 bases, the J end lost 0 bases, and 12 bases lay between the germline ends. The CDR3 totals 15 residues. DNA for the CDR3: TGTGCCAGCAGATCCCGACAAAGCTCTGGAAACACCATATATTTT. It encodes CASRSRQSSGNTIYF.

V is TRBV12-3 or TRBV12-4 and J is TRBJ1-5; a possible D gene is TRBD1 (6 bases). The CDR3 contains 12 residues. Trimming pared 5 bases from V and 7 bases from J, leaving 9 bases between. The CDR3: CASSGQTQPQHF. The CDR3 DNA is TGTGCCAGCAGTGGACAGACACAGCCCCAGCATTTT.

The chain links TRBV5-4 to TRBJ2-7, with a possible D match to TRBD1 (6 bases). Looked up from germline, CDR1 is SGHNT and CDR2 is YYREEE (reference sequence). CDR3 length: 14 residues. V gave up 2 bases and J gave up 5 bases, with 14 bases separating them. CDR3 bases: TGTGCCAGCAGCTTACAGGGTTTTTCAAACGAGCAGTACTTC. As protein: CASSLQGFSNEQYF.

This clone was recorded at least ten times. V and J are TRBV28 and TRBJ1-1, with 7 positions matching TRBD1. Germline V gene data show CDR1 as MDHEN and CDR2 as SYDVKM. There are 15 residues in the CDR3. Losses at the gene ends were 2 bases for V and 5 bases for J; bases not matched to a gene: 8. CDR3 protein: CASSLGTRGRTEAFF. As DNA, the CDR3 is TGTGCCAGCAGTTTAGGAACAAGGGGGCGGACTGAAGCTTTCTTT.

The chain carries TRBV19 and TRBJ1-1, with 10 nucleotides matching TRBD1. Germline V lookup: CDR1 LNHDA, CDR2 SQIVND (reference sequence). The length of the CDR3 is 17 residues. J gave up 4 bases and V 3 bases, and 11 bases lay outside the gene matches. The CDR3 region is CASSIGFGQGVFTEAFF. CDR3 DNA sequence: TGTGCCAGTAGTATCGGTTTCGGACAGGGGGTTTTCACTGAAGCTTTCTTT. Using reference TRBV19 and TRBJ1-1 for the parts outside the CDR3, the full variable domain is DGGITQSPKYLFRKEGQNVTLSCEQNLNHDAMYWYRQDPGQGLRLIYYSQIVNDFQKGDIAEGYSVSREKKESFPLTVTSAQKNPTAFYLCASSIGFGQGVFTEAFFGQGTRLTVV.